This TCR beta chain was identified during a study of T cell repertoires in cytomegalovirus infection. Overall study results and limits: The cumulative frequency of public TCR beta families identified carriers of CMV plus the relevant HLA.

MiXCR, applied by TCRdb to the reads, yields one record per CDR3 protein. Counted here are 750,000 to 950,000 distinct CDR3 sequences, around 29% occurring once; the ten biggest clones make up over 10%. This clonotype has a handful of counts. Its specificity is not known. The V segment lost 4 bases and the J segment 5 bases; nucleotides outside the gene matches: 13. The CDR3 sequence is 16 residues long. Per the germline V gene, CDR1 is MNHNS and CDR2 is SASEGT. Sequenced here: cultured CD8+ T cells from PBMCs, sampled from culture after CMV antigen stimulation. The chain has TRBV6-1 and TRBJ2-5; 7 bases are shared with TRBD2. The clonotype comes from a human donor in good health (CMV status not recorded). Some clones in this sample may be carry-over from other donors' samples. This CDR3 is CASSVSDRGGNETQYF. In DNA form, the CDR3 reads TGTGCCAGCAGTGTTTCTGACCGCGGGGGTAATGAGACCCAGTACTTC.